The TCR beta chain described here comes from a study of shared clonotypes between healthy human individuals. Here immunoSEQ multiplex PCR was the method, and the copy in TCRdb shows in-frame clones only, minus some. Of roughly 720,000 clones detected, 80% to 95% appear once; the ten largest clones hold more than 30%. The receptor was isolated from a man between 18 and 35 years old in good health. Some clones in this sample may be carry-over from other donors' samples. Sequencing was performed on memory CD8+ T cells from PBMCs. Subset meaning: CD45RO+ cells pooled with CCR7-negative TemRA cells.

The CDR3 nucleotides read TGTGCCAGCAGCTGGGGGCGGATCAATGAGCAGTTCTTC. Its protein is CASSWGRINEQFF. The genes are TRBV11-2 and TRBJ2-1; D might be TRBD1 (6 bases). Germline CDR1 and CDR2: SGHAT and FQNNGV. This CDR3 is built from 13 residues. V lost 4 bases to trimming and J lost 6 bases, with 10 bases between them.